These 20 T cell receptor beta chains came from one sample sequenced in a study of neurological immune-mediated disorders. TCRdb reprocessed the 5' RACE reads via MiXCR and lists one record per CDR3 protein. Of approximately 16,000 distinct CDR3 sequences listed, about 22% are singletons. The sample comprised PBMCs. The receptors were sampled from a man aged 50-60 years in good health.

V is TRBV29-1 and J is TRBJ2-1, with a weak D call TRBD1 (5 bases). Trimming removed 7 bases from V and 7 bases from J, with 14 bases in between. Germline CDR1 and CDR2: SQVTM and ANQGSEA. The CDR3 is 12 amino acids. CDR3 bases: TGCAGCGCGACAGTACCTTGGAATGAGCAGTTCTTC. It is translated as CSATVPWNEQFF.

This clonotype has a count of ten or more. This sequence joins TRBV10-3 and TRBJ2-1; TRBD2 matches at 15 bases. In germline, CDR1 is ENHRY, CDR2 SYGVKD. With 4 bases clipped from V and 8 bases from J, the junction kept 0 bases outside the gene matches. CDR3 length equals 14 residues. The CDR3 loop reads CAISGTSGRDEQFF. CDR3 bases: TGTGCCATCAGTGGGACTAGCGGGAGGGATGAGCAGTTCTTC.

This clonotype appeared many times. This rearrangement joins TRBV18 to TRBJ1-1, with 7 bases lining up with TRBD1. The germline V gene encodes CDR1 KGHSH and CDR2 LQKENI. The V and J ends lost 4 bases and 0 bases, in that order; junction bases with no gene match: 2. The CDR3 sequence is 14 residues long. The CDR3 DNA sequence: TGTGCCAGCTCACGACAGGGTTTGAACACTGAAGCTTTCTTT. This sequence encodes CASSRQGLNTEAFF.

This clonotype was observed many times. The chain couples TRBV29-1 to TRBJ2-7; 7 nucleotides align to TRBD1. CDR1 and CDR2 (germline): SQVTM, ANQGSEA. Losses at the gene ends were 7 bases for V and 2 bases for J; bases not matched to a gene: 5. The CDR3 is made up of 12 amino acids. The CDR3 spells CSAVDRAYEQYF. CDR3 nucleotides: TGCAGCGCCGTCGACAGGGCCTACGAGCAGTACTTC.

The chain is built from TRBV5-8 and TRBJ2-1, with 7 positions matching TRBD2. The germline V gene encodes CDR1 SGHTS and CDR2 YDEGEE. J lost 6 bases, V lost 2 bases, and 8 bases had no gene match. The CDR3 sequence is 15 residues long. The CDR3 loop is CASSFLRTRGNEQFF. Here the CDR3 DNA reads TGTGCCAGCAGCTTTCTCCGGACTAGAGGCAATGAGCAGTTCTTC.

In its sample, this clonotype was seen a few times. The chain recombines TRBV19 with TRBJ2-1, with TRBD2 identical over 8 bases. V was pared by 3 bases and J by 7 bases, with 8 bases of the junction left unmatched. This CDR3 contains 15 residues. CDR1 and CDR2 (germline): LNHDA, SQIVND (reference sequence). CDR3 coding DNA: TGTGCCAGTAGTATTACATGGCGGGAGGATAATGAGCAGTTCTTC. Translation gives CASSITWREDNEQFF.

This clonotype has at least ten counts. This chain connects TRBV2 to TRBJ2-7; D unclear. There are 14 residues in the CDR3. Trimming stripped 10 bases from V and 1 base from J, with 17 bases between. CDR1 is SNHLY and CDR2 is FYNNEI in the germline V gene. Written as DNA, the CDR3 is TGTGCCACCCAAAGGGATTTTGATTCCTACGAGCAGTACTTC. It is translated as CATQRDFDSYEQYF.

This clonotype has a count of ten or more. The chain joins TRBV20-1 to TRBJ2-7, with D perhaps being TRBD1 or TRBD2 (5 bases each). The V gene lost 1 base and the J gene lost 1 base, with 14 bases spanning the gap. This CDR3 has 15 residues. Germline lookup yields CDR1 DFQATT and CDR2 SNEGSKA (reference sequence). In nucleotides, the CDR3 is TGCAGTGCTAGAGTGGGACCCAGCAGTTCCTACGAGCAGTACTTC. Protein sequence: CSARVGPSSSYEQYF.

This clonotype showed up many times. The CDR3 coding sequence is TGTGCCATCAGACCCGGGACAGGGGAGGTCGGGCAGTACTTC. Amino acids: CAIRPGTGEVGQYF. The chain carries TRBV10-3 and TRBJ2-7; 10 bases line up with TRBD1. Germline CDR1 and CDR2: ENHRY and SYGVKD. The CDR3 spans 14 residues. With V trimmed by 6 bases and J by 9 bases, 11 bases remained unmatched.

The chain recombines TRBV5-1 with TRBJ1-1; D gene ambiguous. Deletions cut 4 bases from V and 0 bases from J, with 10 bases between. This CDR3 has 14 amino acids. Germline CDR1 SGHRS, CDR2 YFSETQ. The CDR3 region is CASSEGQVNTEAFF. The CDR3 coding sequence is TGCGCCAGCAGCGAAGGCCAGGTGAACACTGAAGCTTTCTTT.

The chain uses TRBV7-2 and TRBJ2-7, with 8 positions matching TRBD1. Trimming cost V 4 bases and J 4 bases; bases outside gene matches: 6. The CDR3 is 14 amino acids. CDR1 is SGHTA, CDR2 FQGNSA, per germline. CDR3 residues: CASSSRQGAYEQYF. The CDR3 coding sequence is TGTGCCAGCAGCTCACGGCAGGGGGCATACGAGCAGTACTTC.

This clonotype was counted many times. The CDR3 DNA reads TGCAGTGCTAGGTCGAATCGTCCCGGGCGTACTGAAGCTTTCTTT. Translated, it gives CSARSNRPGRTEAFF. The rearrangement joins TRBV20-1 to TRBJ1-1; D unclear. Germline V lookup: CDR1 DFQATT, CDR2 SNEGSKA (reference sequence). The CDR3 consists of 15 residues. The germline V and J ends were trimmed by 3 bases and 5 bases, with 19 bases remaining between them.

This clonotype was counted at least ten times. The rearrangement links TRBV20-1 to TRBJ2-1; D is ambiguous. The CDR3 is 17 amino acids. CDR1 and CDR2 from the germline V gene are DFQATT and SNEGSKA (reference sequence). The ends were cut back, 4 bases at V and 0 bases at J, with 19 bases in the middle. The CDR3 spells CSATTSGAPSSYNEQFF. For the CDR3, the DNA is TGCAGTGCTACCACATCTGGCGCGCCTAGCTCCTACAATGAGCAGTTCTTC.

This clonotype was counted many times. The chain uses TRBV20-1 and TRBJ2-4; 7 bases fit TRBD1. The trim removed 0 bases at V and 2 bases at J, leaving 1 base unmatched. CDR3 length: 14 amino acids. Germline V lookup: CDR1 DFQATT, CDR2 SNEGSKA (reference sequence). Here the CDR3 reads CSAREGGPKNIQYF. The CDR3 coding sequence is TGCAGTGCTAGAGAAGGGGGCCCCAAAAACATTCAGTACTTC.

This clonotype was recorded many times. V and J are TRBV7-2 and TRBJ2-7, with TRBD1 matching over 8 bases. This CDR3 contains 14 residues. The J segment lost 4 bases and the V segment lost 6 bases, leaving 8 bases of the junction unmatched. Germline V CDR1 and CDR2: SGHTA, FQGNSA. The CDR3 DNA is TGTGCCAGCAGTCGGACAGGGATTGGATACGAGCAGTACTTC. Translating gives CASSRTGIGYEQYF.

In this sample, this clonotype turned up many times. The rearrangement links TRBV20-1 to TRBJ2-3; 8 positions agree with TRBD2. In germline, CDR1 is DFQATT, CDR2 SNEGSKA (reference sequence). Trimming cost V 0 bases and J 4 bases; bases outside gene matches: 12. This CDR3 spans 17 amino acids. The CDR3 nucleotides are TGCAGTGCTAGAGATCTGTTAGGCGGGAGGTGGGCAGATACGCAGTATTTT. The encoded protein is CSARDLLGGRWADTQYF.

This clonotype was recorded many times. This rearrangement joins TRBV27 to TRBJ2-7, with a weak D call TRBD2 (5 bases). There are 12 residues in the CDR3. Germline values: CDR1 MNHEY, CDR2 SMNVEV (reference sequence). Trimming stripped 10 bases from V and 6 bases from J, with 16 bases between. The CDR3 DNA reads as TGTGCCACCCGCCGAGGGATGGGCGAGCAGTACTTC. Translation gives CATRRGMGEQYF.

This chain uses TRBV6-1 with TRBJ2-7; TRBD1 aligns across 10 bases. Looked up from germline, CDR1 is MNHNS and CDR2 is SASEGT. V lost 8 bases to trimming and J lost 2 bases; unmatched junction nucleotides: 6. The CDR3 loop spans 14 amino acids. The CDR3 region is CASCGQGGPYEQYF. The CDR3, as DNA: TGTGCCAGCTGCGGACAGGGGGGGCCCTACGAGCAGTACTTC.

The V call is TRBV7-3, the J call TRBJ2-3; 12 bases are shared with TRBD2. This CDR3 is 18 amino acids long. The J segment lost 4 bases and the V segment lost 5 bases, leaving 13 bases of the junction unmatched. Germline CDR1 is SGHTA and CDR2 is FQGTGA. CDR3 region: CASSPQAMLAGGPDTQYF. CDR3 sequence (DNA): TGTGCCAGCAGCCCTCAAGCGATGCTAGCGGGAGGGCCAGATACGCAGTATTTT.

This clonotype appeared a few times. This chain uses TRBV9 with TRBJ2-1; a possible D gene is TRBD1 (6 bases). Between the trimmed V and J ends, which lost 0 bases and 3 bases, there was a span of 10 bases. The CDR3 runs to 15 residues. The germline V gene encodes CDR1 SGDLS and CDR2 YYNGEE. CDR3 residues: CASSVGQANYNEQFF. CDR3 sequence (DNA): TGTGCCAGCAGCGTAGGACAGGCCAACTACAATGAGCAGTTCTTC.